Given below is one T cell receptor (beta chain) in context. Germline V gives CDR1 MDHEN, CDR2 SYDVKM. The V gene end was trimmed by 6 bases and the J gene end by 1 base; junction bases not matched to a gene: 9. The CDR3 has 15 residues. The data belong to a study of blood T cell repertoires in COVID-19. The overall study: T cells, B-cell-depleted T cells, or PBMCs provided the cDNA or gDNA that served as material.

Original data processing: Estimation of nucleated cell counts was performed using reference gene primer amplification. This table comes from immunoSEQ multiplex PCR, and its TCRdb copy is limited to in-frame clones, with some not included. V and J calls and clone size are copied from that table; D and trimming were computed from the DNA. This table has roughly 200,000 clones, approximately 83% appearing once. The J gene is TRBJ2-7, the V gene TRBV28, with 7 bases identical to TRBD2. The sequencing sample was made of peripheral blood. The origin of this receptor is a woman aged 40 to 55 with COVID-19, enrolled during active disease. The CDR3 is CASSLGEGGSYEQYF. The CDR3 DNA sequence: TGTGCCAGCAGCCTAGGGGAGGGAGGGTCCTACGAGCAGTACTTC. Filled out from reference TRBV28 and TRBJ2-7, the complete variable domain reads DVKVTQSSRYLVKRTGEKVFLECVQDMDHENMFWYRQDPGLGLRLIYFSYDVKMKEKGDIPEGYSVSREKKERFSLILESASTNQTSMYLCASSLGEGGSYEQYFGPGTRLTVT.